This T cell receptor (beta chain) was retrieved from a study of blood T cell repertoires in COVID-19. Across the whole study: COVID-19 samples collected from the United States, Italy and Spain covered acute and convalescent phases. PBMCs, B-cell-depleted T cells, or T cells provided the cDNA or gDNA that made up the material.

This CDR3 comprises 18 residues. Trimming pared 0 bases from V and 0 bases from J, leaving 18 bases between. Germline assignment: CDR1 LGHDT and CDR2 YNNKEL (reference sequence). TCRdb's copy holds only in-frame clones and misses some; the assay was immunoSEQ multiplex PCR. The sample holds 40,000 to 45,000 clones, 89% seen once. Material for sequencing was peripheral blood. The sequence derives from a man in his fifties or sixties with active COVID-19. The V gene is TRBV3-1 (or the pseudogene TRBV3-2), the J gene TRBJ2-7, with TRBD2 as a possible D gene (6 bases). This CDR3 reads CASSQDRAVRDFSYEQYF. The CDR3 nucleotides read TGTGCCAGCAGCCAAGACAGGGCGGTGCGGGATTTCTCCTACGAGCAGTACTTC.